Detailed here is one T cell receptor (beta chain). The germline V gene encodes CDR1 GTSNPN and CDR2 SVGIG (reference sequence). The CDR3 is 17 residues long. Trimming took off 2 bases at V and 3 bases at J, with 22 bases between the two ends. The sample is drawn from a study of human thymus T cells. Thymus tissue was removed during corrective cardiac surgery. Some clones are missing from TCRdb's copy, which holds only in-frame ones; the method was immunoSEQ multiplex PCR. The sample has some 120,000 clones, around 94% seen once. The source of this sequence is a boy under three years old with a congenital heart defect but otherwise immunologically healthy. The source material was thymus tissue. The rearrangement links TRBV30 to TRBJ1-2; D is uncertain. In DNA form, the CDR3 reads TGTGCCTGGAGTCCTACATCCTCAGGTCCGGGTTACTATGGCTACACCTTC. It encodes CAWSPTSSGPGYYGYTF.